Below are 24 T cell receptor beta chains sequenced from a single sample in a study of blood T cell repertoires in acute mononucleosis (dated by TCRdb to 2020 to 2021). Interpreted using the paper, the time point label stands for: acute infectious mononucleosis, at clinical presentation within 2 weeks of symptom onset (visit 1). The library came from the immunoSEQ multiplex PCR assay. TCRdb retrieved this table from immuneACCESS and kept in-frame rearrangements only. Not all clones are present; in checked studies, unresolved V genes account for under half, and no reason is known for the remainder. The sample has thousands of clones on record, under 35% of them singletons. The ten largest clones take up approximately 43% of the sample. The sample consisted of EBV YVL epitope tetramer+ CD8+ T cells sorted from PBMCs, taken during acute infectious mononucleosis. Explained via the paper, the cell subset or site label denotes: CD8 T cells binding a tetramer with EBV BRLF1 109-117 peptide (YVL-BR). The receptors originated from a young woman with infectious mononucleosis caused by EBV.

About this clone: Other DNA variants within this sample encode the same CDR3. The V and J genes are TRBV27 and TRBJ1-1; 7 positions match TRBD1. With 11 bases clipped from V and 0 bases from J, the junction kept 15 bases outside the gene matches. This CDR3 has 16 residues. Per germline, CDR1 MNHEY and CDR2 SMNVEV (reference sequence). The CDR3 bases are TGTGCCTGCTGTTTTCTGGGACAGACAATGAACACTGAAGCTTTCTTT. It translates to CACCFLGQTMNTEAFF.

This clone appeared many times. This likely stems from a read error, as it lies one base from a far larger clone. In the same sample, other DNA sequences code for this CDR3. This rearrangement joins TRBV6-5 to TRBJ2-7; the D is unclear. CDR3 length: 13 residues. Trimming left V 7 bases short and J 5 bases short, with 15 bases between. Germline-derived CDR1 and CDR2 are MNHEY and SVGAGI. The CDR3 DNA sequence: TGTGCCAGCATGCTCCCTTTTGGTGACGAGCAGTACTTC. Translation gives CASMLPFGDEQYF.

This clone was seen only a few times. The chain couples TRBV29-1 to TRBJ2-2; 7 nucleotides align to TRBD2. The V and J ends lost 4 bases and 8 bases, in that order; junction bases with no gene match: 28. The CDR3 runs to 20 residues. The germline V gene encodes CDR1 SQVTM and CDR2 ANQGSEA. DNA of the CDR3: TGCAGCGTTGCCAAGCCCGCCGGACTAGTGGGAGGTTCGAGCACTGGGGAGCTGTTTTTT. This sequence encodes CSVAKPAGLVGGSSTGELFF.

This clone has at least ten counts. V and J are TRBV6-5 and TRBJ2-7; D is uncertain. V was cut by 6 bases and J by 7 bases, with 13 bases left in between. The length of the CDR3 is 12 residues. CDR1 is MNHEY and CDR2 is SVGAGI in the germline V gene. Here the CDR3 reads CASRPQTGEQYF. The CDR3 nucleotides are TGTGCCAGCAGACCCCAGACCGGGGAGCAGTACTTC.

This rearrangement joins TRBV2 to TRBJ2-1; tentatively, D is TRBD1 or TRBD2 (6 bases each). The CDR3 sequence is 13 residues long. Trimming pared 5 bases from V and 7 bases from J, leaving 12 bases between. Looked up from germline, CDR1 is SNHLY and CDR2 is FYNNEI. CDR3 in DNA: TGTGCCAGCAGTCCCGGGGGCTATAATGAGCAGTTCTTC. Residues: CASSPGGYNEQFF.

As to this clone: One end of the junction is discordant with germline, which a read error may explain. Other DNA sequences from this sample encode an identical CDR3 as well. CDR3 amino acids: CSVGGTGSGTCGAYSYNELFF. CDR3 in DNA: TGCAGCGTAGGTGGGACAGGGTCCGGGACTTGCGGGGCATACTCCTACAATGAGCTGTTCTTC. J is TRBJ2-1 and V is TRBV29-1; the match to TRBD1 covers 9 bases. The CDR3 has 21 amino acids. The germline V gene encodes CDR1 SQVTM and CDR2 ANQGSEA.

The chain carries TRBV7-5 and TRBJ2-3; TRBD1, the table's D call, was not compared with the DNA. TRBV7-5 is a listed pseudogene. The CDR3 has 15 residues. CDR3 loop: CASRAGTGGTDTQYF. In nucleotides, the CDR3 is TGTGCCAGCAGGGCCGGGACAGGGGGCACAGATACGCAGTATTTT.

The chain is built from TRBV13 and TRBJ2-1; D is uncertain. In germline, CDR1 is PRHDT, CDR2 FYEKMQ (reference sequence). V shed 10 bases and J shed 6 bases, with 16 bases lying between them. The CDR3 loop spans 13 amino acids. Written as DNA, the CDR3 is TGTGCCACCAGTGATTACAACTTCAATGAGCAGTTCTTC. Translated: CATSDYNFNEQFF.

The CDR3 DNA reads TGTGCCAGCAGTGTATGGTGGCTCGGTGAAGCTTTCTTT. This translates into CASSVWWLGEAFF. This chain connects TRBV25-1 to TRBJ1-1; D gene ambiguous. Trimming shortened V by 4 bases and J by 7 bases, and 13 bases separated the two germline ends. Looked up from germline, CDR1 is MGHDK and CDR2 is SYGVNS. The CDR3 contains 13 residues. Complete variable domain (other parts from reference TRBV25-1 and TRBJ1-1): EADIYQTPRYLVIGTGKKITLECSQTMGHDKMYWYQQDPGMELHLIHYSYGVNSTEKGDLSSESTVSRIRTEHFPLTLESARPSHTSQYLCASSVWWLGEAFFGQGTRLTVV.

The chain has TRBV28 and TRBJ1-5; possibly TRBD1 for D (6 bases). Deletions cut 11 bases from V and 6 bases from J, with 23 bases between. The CDR3 spans 15 residues. Germline V gives CDR1 MDHEN, CDR2 SYDVKM. The CDR3 DNA reads as TGTGCCCTCAGTTTCCTTCTGGGGGGGGCTCAGCCCCAGCATTTT. The encoded protein is CALSFLLGGAQPQHF.

In this sample, this clone turned up a few times. A much larger clonotype is one base distant, so this may be a read error. The chain has TRBV4-3 and TRBJ2-7; D not certain. This CDR3 has 13 amino acids. Deletions cut 0 bases from V and 2 bases from J, with 5 bases between. Germline V gene lookup returns CDR1 LGHNA and CDR2 YSLEER. The CDR3, as DNA: TGCGCCAGCAGCCAAGATGCGGCCTACGAGCAGTACTTC. It translates to CASSQDAAYEQYF.

This clone came up many times. The chain uses TRBV28 and TRBJ1-5; the D gene is possibly TRBD1 (6 bases). Germline values: CDR1 MDHEN, CDR2 SYDVKM. This CDR3 is 13 amino acids long. Trimming removed 3 bases from V and 13 bases from J, with 16 bases in between. In DNA form, the CDR3 reads TGTGCCAGCAGTTTCCTTCTGGGGGGGGCTCAGCATTTT. This sequence encodes CASSFLLGGAQHF.

This clone was counted between two and nine times. With a far larger clone one base away, a read error is the likely cause. Other DNA variants within this sample encode the same CDR3. This sequence joins TRBV5-1 and TRBJ2-7; D possibly corresponds to TRBD1 (5 bases). From germline, CDR1 is SGHRS and CDR2 YFSETQ. The CDR3 length is 15 residues. The CDR3 protein is CASSLAETALKEQYF. CDR3 coding DNA: TGTGCCAGCAGCTTGGCCGAGACAGCCCTCAAAGAGCAGTACTTC.

CDR3 sequence (DNA): TGTGCCAGCAGCCCCGACCCCACGGGGTACAATGAGCAGTTCTTC. Its translation is CASSPDPTGYNEQFF. This sequence joins TRBV13 and TRBJ2-1; the D gene is possibly TRBD2 (5 bases). V lost 5 bases and J 4 bases, leaving 15 bases between the germline ends. CDR1 and CDR2 from the germline V gene are PRHDT and FYEKMQ (reference sequence). The CDR3 runs 15 residues.

Points on this clone: It is unclear where the CDR3 begins or ends on the DNA, so no DNA is shown, and the CDR3 is as TCRdb lists it. The J gene is TRBJ2-2, the V gene TRBV29-1; the table's D call TRBD2 went unverified against the DNA. Germline V lookup: CDR1 SQVTM, CDR2 ANQGSEA. A total of 14 residues make up the CDR3, ends included. The CDR3 spells CSVAKVRTPGSCFF.

This clone turned up a few times. The likely explanation is a read error, given a far larger clone one base away. Other DNA sequences in this specimen translate into the identical CDR3. The V call is TRBV27, the J call TRBJ1-1; 7 bases are a match to TRBD1. The CDR3 runs to 16 residues. CDR1 and CDR2 from the germline V gene are MNHEY and SMNVEV (reference sequence). CDR3 protein: CASCFLGQTMNTEAFF. CDR3 coding DNA: TGTGCCAGCTGTTTTCTGGGACAGACAATGAACACTGAAGCTTTCTTT.

This clone was counted between two and nine times. This chain connects TRBV29-1 to TRBJ2-2; 14 bases agree with TRBD2. The CDR3 has 20 residues. After removal of 5 bases from V and 0 bases from J, the junction contained 14 bases not matched to a gene. The V gene's germline CDR1 is SQVTM and CDR2 ANQGSEA. The DNA for the CDR3 is TGCAGCGTTCGAGAGGCCGCCGGACTAGCGGGAGGTTCGAACACCGGGGAGCTGTTTTTT. Translated, it gives CSVREAAGLAGGSNTGELFF.

This clone was found a few times. The chain combines TRBV7-2 with TRBJ2-1; TRBD2 is a possible D gene (6 bases). The CDR3 runs to 12 residues. V was shortened by 6 bases and J by 9 bases, with 12 bases between the two germline ends. The V gene's germline CDR1 is SGHTA and CDR2 FQGNSA. CDR3 in amino acids: CASSPMGGEQFF. CDR3 nucleotide sequence: TGTGCCAGCAGTCCCATGGGGGGTGAGCAGTTCTTC.

V and J are TRBV7-6 and TRBJ2-1; D gene ambiguous. The CDR3 has 14 residues. The germline CDR1 and CDR2 sequences are SGHVS and FNYEAQ. The V gene lost 1 base and the J gene lost 4 bases, with 8 bases spanning the gap. This CDR3 is CASSLDPGYNEQFF. CDR3 coding DNA: TGTGCCAGCAGCTTAGATCCCGGTTACAATGAGCAGTTCTTC.

This clone was picked up a small number of times. CDR3 bases: TGTGCCAGCAGCCGCGGGAGCACCACAGATACGCAGTATTTT. Residues: CASSRGSTTDTQYF. The chain combines TRBV7-2 with TRBJ2-3, with 7 bases lining up with TRBD2. With V trimmed by 5 bases and J by 2 bases, 4 bases remained unmatched. The CDR3 loop spans 14 amino acids. CDR1 SGHTA and CDR2 FQGNSA come from the germline V gene.

The chain joins TRBV29-1 to TRBJ2-7, with TRBD2 matching over 14 bases. Germline loops: CDR1 SQVTM, CDR2 ANQGSEA. V dropped 6 bases and J dropped 6; count of bases not matched to a gene: 19. The CDR3 runs 18 residues. The CDR3 sequence is CSVGGTGSGTSGSSEQYF. The CDR3 DNA reads as TGCAGCGTAGGAGGGACAGGGTCCGGGACTAGCGGGAGTTCCGAGCAGTACTTC.

The V gene is TRBV29-1, the J gene TRBJ2-2; 7 bases line up with TRBD2. This CDR3 has 14 residues. In germline, CDR1 is SQVTM, CDR2 ANQGSEA. The ends lost 4 bases at V and 0 bases at J; junction bases unmatched: 2. CDR3 protein: CSVAGGSNTGELFF. The DNA of the CDR3 is TGCAGCGTTGCGGGAGGTTCGAACACCGGGGAGCTGTTTTTT.

This clone has a handful of counts. The chain couples TRBV11-3 to TRBJ2-5; D assignment may be TRBD1 or TRBD2 (6 bases each). The CDR3 is 14 amino acids. Germline CDR1 is SGHNT and CDR2 is YENEEA. With 4 bases removed from V and 5 bases from J, the gap between germline ends came to 14 bases. This chain's CDR3 is CASSSPGAAETQYF. CDR3 DNA: TGTGCCAGCAGCTCCCCGGGGGCAGCGGAGACCCAGTACTTC.

Remarks on this clone: One end of the junction is discordant with germline, which a read error may explain. Other DNA sequences from this sample encode an identical CDR3 as well. The rearrangement links TRBV29-1 to TRBJ2-2; TRBD2 agrees at 14 bases. The CDR3 is made up of 20 amino acids. Germline assignment: CDR1 SQVTM and CDR2 ANQGSEA. The CDR3 region has the DNA TGCTGCGTTGCGAAGCCCGCCGGACTAGCGGGAGGTTCGAACTCCGGGGAGCTGTTTTTT. Its protein is CCVAKPAGLAGGSNSGELFF.